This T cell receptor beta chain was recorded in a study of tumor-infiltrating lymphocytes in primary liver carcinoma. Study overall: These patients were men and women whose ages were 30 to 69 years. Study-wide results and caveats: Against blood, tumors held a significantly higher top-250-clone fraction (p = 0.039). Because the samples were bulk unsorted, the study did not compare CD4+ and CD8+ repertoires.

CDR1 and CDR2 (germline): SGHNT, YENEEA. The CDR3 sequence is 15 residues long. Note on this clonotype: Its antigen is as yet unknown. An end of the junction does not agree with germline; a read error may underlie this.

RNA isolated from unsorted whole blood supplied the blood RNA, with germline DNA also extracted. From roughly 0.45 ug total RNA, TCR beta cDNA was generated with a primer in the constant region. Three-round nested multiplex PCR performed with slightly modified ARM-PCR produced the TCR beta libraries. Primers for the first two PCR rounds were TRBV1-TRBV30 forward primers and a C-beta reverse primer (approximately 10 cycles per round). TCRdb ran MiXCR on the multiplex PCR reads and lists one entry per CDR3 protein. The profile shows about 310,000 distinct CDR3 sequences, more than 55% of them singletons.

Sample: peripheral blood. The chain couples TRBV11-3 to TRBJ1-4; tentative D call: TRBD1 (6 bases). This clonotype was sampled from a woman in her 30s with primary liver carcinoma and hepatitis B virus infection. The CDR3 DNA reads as TGTGCAAGCAGCCTCCCCAAGGGGGGCAGCGAAAAACTGTTTTTT. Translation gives CASSLPKGGSEKLFF.